These 17 T cell receptor beta chains were all obtained from the same sample, sequenced in a study of Graves' ophthalmopathy and Graves' hyperthyroidism. Investigators amplified TCR beta CDR3 regions from RNA transcripts. HTBI primers primed a first-round RT-PCR, and a second-round multiplex PCR followed. TCRdb analysed the multiplex PCR reads with MiXCR anew, one entry per CDR3 protein. Among around 43,000 distinct CDR3 sequences listed, roughly half were seen once. The sequencing input was peripheral blood. The receptors come from an adult man with Graves' ophthalmopathy.

Worth noting for this clonotype: Compared with germline, one end of the junction differs, possibly owing to a read error. CDR3 sequence reads: CDSSVDFWEGQFF. The DNA for the CDR3 is TGTGACAGCAGTGTAGACTTCTGGGAGGGGCAGTTCTTC. This chain connects TRBV9 to TRBJ2-1; 7 bases are shared with TRBD2. The CDR3 has 13 amino acids. Germline lookup yields CDR1 SGDLS and CDR2 YYNGEE.

The chain links TRBV7-2 to TRBJ1-5; D is undetermined. Germline lookup yields CDR1 SGHTA and CDR2 FQGNSA. Trimming pared 4 bases from V and 7 bases from J, leaving 17 bases between. The length of the CDR3 is 15 residues. The CDR3 region has the DNA TGTGCCAGCAGCTCATTAATCGGGAGCGGACAGCCCCAGCATTTT. It is translated as CASSSLIGSGQPQHF.

The sample holds many counts of this clonotype. This chain connects TRBV6-2 or TRBV6-3 to TRBJ1-6; D is perhaps TRBD1 (6 bases). The CDR3 is 15 amino acids. CDR1 is MNHEY, CDR2 SVGEGT, per germline. V was trimmed by 6 bases and J by 7 bases, leaving 16 bases between them. The CDR3 spells CASRGGAAWNSPLHF. For the CDR3, the DNA is TGTGCCAGCAGAGGGGGAGCCGCCTGGAATTCACCCCTCCACTTT.

The rearrangement uses TRBV24-1 and TRBJ2-2, with 9 bases lining up with TRBD2. Losses at the gene ends were 8 bases for V and 2 bases for J; bases not matched to a gene: 8. This CDR3 is 16 amino acids long. Germline V gives CDR1 KGHDR, CDR2 SFDVKD. The CDR3 sequence is CATMGAGGLNTGELFF. CDR3 bases: TGTGCCACCATGGGAGCGGGAGGACTCAACACCGGGGAGCTGTTTTTT.

This clonotype was observed at least ten times. The V call is TRBV12-3 or TRBV12-4, the J call TRBJ2-1; TRBD2 matches at 12 bases. V lost 6 bases, J lost 5 bases, and 2 bases stayed unmatched. The length of the CDR3 is 14 residues. The CDR3 region has the DNA TGTGCCAGCAGGCGACTAGCGGGAGACAATGAGCAGTTCTTC. Translated, it gives CASRRLAGDNEQFF.

This clonotype was detected ten times or more. This chain joins TRBV6-2 or TRBV6-3 and TRBJ2-7; D perhaps matches TRBD2 (5 bases). The CDR3 sequence is 19 residues long. Deletions cut 3 bases from V and 4 bases from J, with 28 bases between. Germline loops: CDR1 MNHEY, CDR2 SVGEGT. The CDR3 sequence: CASSYATVLRAGSHYEQYV. Here the CDR3 DNA reads TGTGCCAGCAGTTATGCGACGGTACTGCGCGCGGGCTCCCATTACGAGCAGTACGTC.

This clonotype was counted ten times or more. The chain links TRBV27 to TRBJ2-7, with 8 nucleotides matching TRBD2. V gave up 5 bases and J gave up 4 bases; unmatched junction bases: 10. Germline CDR1 and CDR2: MNHEY and SMNVEV (reference sequence). CDR3 length equals 15 residues. CDR3 in DNA: TGTGCCAGCAGTGGTGCGGGAGGCTTCCAATACGAGCAGTACTTC. Encoded protein: CASSGAGGFQYEQYF.

This clonotype came up many times. This rearrangement joins TRBV6-2 or TRBV6-3 to TRBJ2-7, with D tentatively TRBD1 or TRBD2 (5 bases each). Per germline, CDR1 MNHEY and CDR2 SVGEGT. The CDR3 length is 13 residues. V was pared by 5 bases and J by 0 bases, with 8 bases between. DNA of the CDR3: TGTGCCAGCAGTCGGGGCGTCTCCTACGAGCAGTACGTC. Protein sequence: CASSRGVSYEQYV.

This chain joins TRBV12-5 and TRBJ2-5; D could derive from TRBD1 or TRBD2 (6 bases each). CDR1 is LGHNT and CDR2 is FRNRAP in the germline V gene. The CDR3 length is 12 residues. V shed 6 bases and J shed 5 bases, with 10 bases lying between them. The CDR3 loop is CASGSGAETQYF. CDR3 DNA: TGTGCTAGTGGATCGGGGGCGGAGACCCAGTACTTC.

Points on this clonotype: One end of the junction fails to match germline, which may point to a read error. The chain has TRBV20-1 and TRBJ2-1, with D perhaps TRBD1 (6 bases). The CDR3 contains 13 residues. Germline V gene lookup returns CDR1 DFQATT and CDR2 SNEGSKA (reference sequence). CDR3 nucleotide sequence: TGCAGTGCTAGAGATCCCCGGGACAATGGGCAGTTCTTC. Encoded protein: CSARDPRDNGQFF.

A word on this clonotype: One end of the junction fails to match germline, which may point to a read error. The genes are TRBV20-1 and TRBJ2-7; D may match TRBD1 or TRBD2 (5 bases each). This CDR3 spans 12 amino acids. Germline CDR1 reads DFQATT; CDR2 reads SNEGSKA (reference sequence). The CDR3 DNA is TGCAGTGCTAGTGGTGGGGCGGGCGAGCGGTACTTC. Protein sequence: CSASGGAGERYF.

This chain joins TRBV19 and TRBJ2-1, with TRBD2 identical over 8 bases. J was trimmed by 8 bases and V by 6 bases; bases with no gene match: 12. The CDR3 extends over 15 amino acids. The germline V gene encodes CDR1 LNHDA and CDR2 SQIVND (reference sequence). CDR3 sequence reads: CASSRGGGGADEQFF. CDR3 DNA: TGTGCCAGTAGCCGGGGGGGGGGGGGGGCTGATGAGCAGTTCTTC.

Only one count was recorded for this clonotype. One junction end disagrees with the germline gene, perhaps due to a read error. The J gene is TRBJ1-1, the V gene TRBV7-9; a weak D match, TRBD1 (5 bases). The germline V gene encodes CDR1 SEHNR and CDR2 FQNEAQ (reference sequence). This CDR3 comprises 11 residues. For the CDR3, the DNA is TGTGTCAGCAGCTGGGGGAGGGAAGCTTTCTTT. This encodes CVSSWGREAFF.

The chain recombines TRBV19 with TRBJ1-5; 8 nucleotides match TRBD1. The CDR3 extends over 14 amino acids. Germline-derived CDR1 and CDR2 are LNHDA and SQIVND (reference sequence). V gave up 8 bases and J gave up 4 bases; unmatched junction bases: 7. In DNA, the CDR3 is TGTGCCAGTGACCGACAGGGGACGAATCAGCCCCAGCATTTT. Amino acid sequence: CASDRQGTNQPQHF.

The gene calls are TRBV7-2 and TRBJ2-1; 8 nucleotides match TRBD2. V was clipped by 11 bases and J by 3 bases; unmatched bases: 6. The germline gives CDR1 SGHTA, CDR2 FQGNSA. The CDR3 has 13 amino acids. The CDR3 DNA sequence: TGTGCCCGACTAGCGCCAGACTACAATGAGCAGTTCTTC. It specifies CARLAPDYNEQFF. Together with reference TRBV7-2 and TRBJ2-1, the CDR3 gives the full variable domain: GAGVSQSPSNKVTEKGKDVELRCDPISGHTALYWYRQSLGQGLEFLIYFQGNSAPDKSGLPSDRFSAERTGGSVSTLTIQRTQQEDSAVYLCARLAPDYNEQFFGPGTRLTVL.

In its sample, this clonotype was seen a few times. This chain links TRBV20-1 with TRBJ1-2; D possibly corresponds to TRBD1 (5 bases). The germline CDR1 and CDR2 sequences are DFQATT and SNEGSKA (reference sequence). The length of the CDR3 is 12 residues. V was trimmed by 1 base and J by 5 bases, leaving 8 bases between them. CDR3 region: CSARVGGYGYTF. The CDR3, as DNA: TGCAGTGCTAGAGTTGGGGGTTATGGCTACACCTTC.

The V call is TRBV25-1, the J call TRBJ1-2; 8 bases map to TRBD1. Looked up from germline, CDR1 is MGHDK and CDR2 is SYGVNS. The CDR3 consists of 13 residues. V dropped 4 bases and J dropped 3; count of bases not matched to a gene: 1. The CDR3 DNA follows: TGTGCCAGCAGTGGGGACAGGTACTATGGCTACACCTTC. Amino acids: CASSGDRYYGYTF.